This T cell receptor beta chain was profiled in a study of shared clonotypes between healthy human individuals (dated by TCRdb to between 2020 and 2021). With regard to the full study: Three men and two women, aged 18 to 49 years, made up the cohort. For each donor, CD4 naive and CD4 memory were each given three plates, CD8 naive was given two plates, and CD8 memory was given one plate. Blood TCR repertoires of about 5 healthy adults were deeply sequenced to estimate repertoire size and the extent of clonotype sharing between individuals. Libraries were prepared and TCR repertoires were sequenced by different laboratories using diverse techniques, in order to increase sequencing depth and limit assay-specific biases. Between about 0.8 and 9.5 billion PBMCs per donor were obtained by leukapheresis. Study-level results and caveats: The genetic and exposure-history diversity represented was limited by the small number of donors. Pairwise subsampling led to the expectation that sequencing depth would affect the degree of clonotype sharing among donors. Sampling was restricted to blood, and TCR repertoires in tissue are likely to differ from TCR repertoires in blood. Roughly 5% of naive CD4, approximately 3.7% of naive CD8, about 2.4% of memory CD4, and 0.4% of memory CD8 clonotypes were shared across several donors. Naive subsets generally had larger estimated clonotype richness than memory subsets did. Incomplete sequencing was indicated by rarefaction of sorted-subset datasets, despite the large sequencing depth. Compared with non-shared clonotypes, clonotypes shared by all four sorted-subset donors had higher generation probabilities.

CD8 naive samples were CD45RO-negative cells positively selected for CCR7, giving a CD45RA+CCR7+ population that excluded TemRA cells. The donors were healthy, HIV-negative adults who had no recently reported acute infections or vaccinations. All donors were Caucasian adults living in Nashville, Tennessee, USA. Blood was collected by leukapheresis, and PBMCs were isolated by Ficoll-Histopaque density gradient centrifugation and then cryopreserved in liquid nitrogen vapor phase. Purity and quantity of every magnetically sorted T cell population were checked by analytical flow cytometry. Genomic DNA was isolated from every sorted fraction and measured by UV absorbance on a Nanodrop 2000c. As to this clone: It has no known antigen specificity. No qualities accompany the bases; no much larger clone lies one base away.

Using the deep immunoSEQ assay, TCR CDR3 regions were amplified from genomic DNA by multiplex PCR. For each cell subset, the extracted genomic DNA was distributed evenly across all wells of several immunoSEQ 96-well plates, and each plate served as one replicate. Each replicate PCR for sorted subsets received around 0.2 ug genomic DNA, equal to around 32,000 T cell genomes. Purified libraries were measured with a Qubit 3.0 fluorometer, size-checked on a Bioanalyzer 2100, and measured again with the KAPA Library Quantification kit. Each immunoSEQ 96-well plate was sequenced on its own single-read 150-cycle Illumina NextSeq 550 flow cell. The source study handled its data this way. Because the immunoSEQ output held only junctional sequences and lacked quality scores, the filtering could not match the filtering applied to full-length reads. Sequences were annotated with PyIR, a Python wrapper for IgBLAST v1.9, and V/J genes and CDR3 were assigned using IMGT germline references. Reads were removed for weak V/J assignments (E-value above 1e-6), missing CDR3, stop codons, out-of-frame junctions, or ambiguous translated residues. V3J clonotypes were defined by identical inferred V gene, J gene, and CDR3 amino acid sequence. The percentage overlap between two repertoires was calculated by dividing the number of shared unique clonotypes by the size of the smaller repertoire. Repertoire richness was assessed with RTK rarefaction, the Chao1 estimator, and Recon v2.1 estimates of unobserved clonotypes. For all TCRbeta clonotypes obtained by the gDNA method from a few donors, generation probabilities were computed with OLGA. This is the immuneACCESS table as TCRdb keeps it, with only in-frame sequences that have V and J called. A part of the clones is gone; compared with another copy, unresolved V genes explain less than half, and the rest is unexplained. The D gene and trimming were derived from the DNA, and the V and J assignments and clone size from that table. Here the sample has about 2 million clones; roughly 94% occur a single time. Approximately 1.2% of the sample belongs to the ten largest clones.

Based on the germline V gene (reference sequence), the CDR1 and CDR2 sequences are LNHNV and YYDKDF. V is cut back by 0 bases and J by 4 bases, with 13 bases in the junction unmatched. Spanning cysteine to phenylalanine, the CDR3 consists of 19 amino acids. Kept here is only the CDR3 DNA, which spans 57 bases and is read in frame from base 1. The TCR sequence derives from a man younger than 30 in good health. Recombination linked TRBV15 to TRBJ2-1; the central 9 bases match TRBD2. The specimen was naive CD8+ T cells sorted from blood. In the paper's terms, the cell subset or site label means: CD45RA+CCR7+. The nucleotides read TGTGCCACCAGCAGAGATGGGGTAATGGCGGGAGGGGTGTACAATGAGCAGTTCTTC. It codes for CATSRDGVMAGGVYNEQFF.